The subject of this entry is one TCR beta chain. V shed 6 bases, J shed 0 bases, and the junction held 8 bases outside the gene matches. The CDR3 contains 15 residues. The germline V gene encodes CDR1 MNHEY and CDR2 SVGAGI. TCRdb used MiXCR to reprocess the 5' RACE reads, holding one entry per CDR3 protein. The sample holds about 440,000 distinct CDR3 sequences, 20% seen once. The record originates from a study of T-cell memory formation after mild COVID-19. The sample taken for sequencing was PBMCs or a T cell subset sorted from them (not recorded which). This chain joins TRBV6-5 and TRBJ2-7, with 7 bases fitting TRBD1. The origin of this receptor is an adult woman who had mild COVID-19 (a few samples of this study predate the infection). Cell type and time point are not known. In nucleotides, the CDR3 is TGTGCCAGCAGAGGGTGGGACAGAGCCTCCTACGAGCAGTACTTC. Translation: CASRGWDRASYEQYF.